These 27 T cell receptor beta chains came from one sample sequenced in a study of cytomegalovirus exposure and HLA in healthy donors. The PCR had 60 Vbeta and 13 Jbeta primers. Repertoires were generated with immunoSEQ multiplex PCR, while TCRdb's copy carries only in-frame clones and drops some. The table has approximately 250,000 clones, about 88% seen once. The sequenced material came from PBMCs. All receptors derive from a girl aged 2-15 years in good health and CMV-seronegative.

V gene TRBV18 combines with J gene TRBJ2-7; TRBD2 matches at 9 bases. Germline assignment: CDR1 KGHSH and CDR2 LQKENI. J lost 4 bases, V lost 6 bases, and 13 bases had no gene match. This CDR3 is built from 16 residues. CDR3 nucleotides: TGTGCCAGCTCCCGGTCTGCGGGAGGGCCTCGGTACGAGCAGTACTTC. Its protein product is CASSRSAGGPRYEQYF.

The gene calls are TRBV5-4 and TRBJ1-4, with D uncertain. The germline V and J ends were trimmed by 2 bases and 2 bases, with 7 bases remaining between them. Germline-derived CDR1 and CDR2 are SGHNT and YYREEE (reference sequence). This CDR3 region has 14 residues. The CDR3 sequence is CASSFGSTNEKLFF. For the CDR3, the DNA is TGTGCCAGCAGCTTCGGGTCGACTAATGAAAAACTGTTTTTT.

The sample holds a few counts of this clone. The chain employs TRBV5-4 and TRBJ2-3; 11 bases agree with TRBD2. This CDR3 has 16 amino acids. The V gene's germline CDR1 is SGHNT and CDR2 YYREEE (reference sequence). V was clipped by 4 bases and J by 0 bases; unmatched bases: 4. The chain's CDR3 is CASSPRLAGSTDTQYF. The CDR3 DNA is TGTGCCAGCAGCCCCCGACTAGCGGGAAGCACAGATACGCAGTATTTT.

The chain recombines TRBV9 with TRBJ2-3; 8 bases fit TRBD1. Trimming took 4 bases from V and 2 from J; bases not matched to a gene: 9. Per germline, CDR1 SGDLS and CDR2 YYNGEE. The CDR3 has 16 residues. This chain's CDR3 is CASSLTRTGHTDTQYF. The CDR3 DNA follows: TGTGCCAGCAGCCTAACCAGGACAGGGCACACAGATACGCAGTATTTT.

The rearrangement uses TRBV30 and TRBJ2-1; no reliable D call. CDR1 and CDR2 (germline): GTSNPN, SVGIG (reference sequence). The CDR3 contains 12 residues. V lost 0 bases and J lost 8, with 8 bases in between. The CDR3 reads CAWSVIFHEQFF. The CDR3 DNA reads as TGTGCCTGGAGTGTCATTTTTCATGAGCAGTTCTTC.

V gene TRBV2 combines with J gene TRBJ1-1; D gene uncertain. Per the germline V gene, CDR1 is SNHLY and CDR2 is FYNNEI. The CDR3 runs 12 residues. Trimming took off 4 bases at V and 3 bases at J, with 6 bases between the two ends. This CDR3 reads CASSVQDTEAFF. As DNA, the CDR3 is TGTGCCAGCAGTGTGCAGGACACTGAAGCTTTCTTT.

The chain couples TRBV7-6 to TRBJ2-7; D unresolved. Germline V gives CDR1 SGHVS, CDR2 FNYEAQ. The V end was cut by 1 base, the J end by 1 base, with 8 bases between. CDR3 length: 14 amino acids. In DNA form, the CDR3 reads TGTGCCAGCAGCTTAGGTCAGGCATCCTACGAGCAGTACTTC. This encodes CASSLGQASYEQYF.

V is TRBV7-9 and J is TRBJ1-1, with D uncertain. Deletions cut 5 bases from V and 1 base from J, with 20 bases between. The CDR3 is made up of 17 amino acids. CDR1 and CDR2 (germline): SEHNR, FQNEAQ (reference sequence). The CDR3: CASSPPAVPSGNTEAFF. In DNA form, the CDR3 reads TGTGCCAGCAGCCCCCCGGCAGTTCCCTCGGGGAACACTGAAGCTTTCTTT.

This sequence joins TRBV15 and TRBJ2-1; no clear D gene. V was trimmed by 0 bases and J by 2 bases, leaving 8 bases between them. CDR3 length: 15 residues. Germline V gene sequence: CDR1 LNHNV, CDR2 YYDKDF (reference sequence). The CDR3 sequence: CATSRDQAAYNEQFF. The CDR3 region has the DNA TGTGCCACCAGCAGAGATCAGGCCGCCTACAATGAGCAGTTCTTC.

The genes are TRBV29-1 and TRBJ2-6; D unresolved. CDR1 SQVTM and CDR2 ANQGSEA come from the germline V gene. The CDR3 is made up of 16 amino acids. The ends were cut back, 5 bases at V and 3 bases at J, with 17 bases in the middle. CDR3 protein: CSVNTLQVGGANVLTF. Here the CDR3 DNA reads TGCAGCGTTAATACACTTCAGGTCGGTGGGGCCAACGTCCTGACTTTC.

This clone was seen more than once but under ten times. CDR3 sequence (DNA): TGCAGCGTTAACCCGGCTTCAGGAGCTTTCTTT. Residues: CSVNPASGAFF. V usage is TRBV29-1 and J usage is TRBJ1-1, with D unresolved. V was clipped by 5 bases and J by 10 bases, with 14 bases between them. Germline V lookup: CDR1 SQVTM, CDR2 ANQGSEA. This CDR3 region has 11 residues.

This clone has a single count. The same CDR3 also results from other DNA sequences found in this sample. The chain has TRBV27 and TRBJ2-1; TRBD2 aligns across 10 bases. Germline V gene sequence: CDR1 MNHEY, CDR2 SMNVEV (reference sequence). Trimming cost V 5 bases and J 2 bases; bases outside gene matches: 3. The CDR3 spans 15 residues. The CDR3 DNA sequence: TGTGCCAGCAGTCTTAGCGGGGGGACCTACAATGAGCAGTTCTTC. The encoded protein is CASSLSGGTYNEQFF.

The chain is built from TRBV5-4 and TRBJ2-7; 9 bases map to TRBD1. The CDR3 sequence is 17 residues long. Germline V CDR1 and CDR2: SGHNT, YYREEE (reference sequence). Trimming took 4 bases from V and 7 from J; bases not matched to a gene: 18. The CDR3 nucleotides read TGTGCCAGCAGCACCCCAACAGGGGGCGCGAACCCGGGGGAGCAGTACTTC. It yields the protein CASSTPTGGANPGEQYF.

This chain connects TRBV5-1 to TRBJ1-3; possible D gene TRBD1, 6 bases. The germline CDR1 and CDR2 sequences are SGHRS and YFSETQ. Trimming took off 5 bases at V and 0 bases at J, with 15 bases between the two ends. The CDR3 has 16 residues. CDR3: CASRSGQLYSGNTIYF. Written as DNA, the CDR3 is TGCGCCAGCAGGTCGGGACAACTCTACTCTGGAAACACCATATATTTT. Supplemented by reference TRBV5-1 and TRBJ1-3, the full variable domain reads KAGVTQTPRYLIKTRGQQVTLSCSPISGHRSVSWYQQTPGQGLQFLFEYFSETQRNKGNFPGRFSGRQFSNSRSEMNVSTLELGDSALYLCASRSGQLYSGNTIYFGEGSWLTVV.

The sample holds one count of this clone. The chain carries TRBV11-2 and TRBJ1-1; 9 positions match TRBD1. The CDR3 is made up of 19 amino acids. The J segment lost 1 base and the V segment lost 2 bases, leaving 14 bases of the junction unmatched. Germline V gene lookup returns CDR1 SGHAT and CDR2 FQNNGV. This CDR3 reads CASSLHRDRVTLPNTEAFF. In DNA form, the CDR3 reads TGTGCCAGCAGCTTACACCGGGACAGGGTTACTCTGCCGAACACTGAAGCTTTCTTT.

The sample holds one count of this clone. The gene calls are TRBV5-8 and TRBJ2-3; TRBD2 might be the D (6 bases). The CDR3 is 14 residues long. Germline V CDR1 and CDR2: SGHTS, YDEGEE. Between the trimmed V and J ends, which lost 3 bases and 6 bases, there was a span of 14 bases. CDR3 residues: CASSWEARWDTQYF. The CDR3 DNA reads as TGTGCCAGCAGCTGGGAGGCTCGATGGGATACGCAGTATTTT.

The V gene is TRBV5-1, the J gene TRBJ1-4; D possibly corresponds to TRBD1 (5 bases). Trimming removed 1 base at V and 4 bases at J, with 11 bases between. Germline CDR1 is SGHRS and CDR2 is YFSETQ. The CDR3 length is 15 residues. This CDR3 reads CASSLSRQSNEKLFF. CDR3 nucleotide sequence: TGCGCCAGCAGCTTGAGCCGACAGAGTAATGAAAAACTGTTTTTT.

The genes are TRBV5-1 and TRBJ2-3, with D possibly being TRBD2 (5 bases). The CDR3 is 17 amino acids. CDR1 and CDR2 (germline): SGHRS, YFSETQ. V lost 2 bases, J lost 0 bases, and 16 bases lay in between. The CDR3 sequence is CASSFLMKDFSTDTQYF. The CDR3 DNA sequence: TGCGCCAGCAGCTTTCTAATGAAGGACTTTAGCACAGATACGCAGTATTTT.

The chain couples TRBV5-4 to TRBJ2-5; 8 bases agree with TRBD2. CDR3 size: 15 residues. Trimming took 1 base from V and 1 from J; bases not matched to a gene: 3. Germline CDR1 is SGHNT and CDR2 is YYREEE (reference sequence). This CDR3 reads CASSLRLAGQETQYF. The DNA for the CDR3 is TGTGCCAGCAGCTTGCGGCTAGCGGGCCAAGAGACCCAGTACTTC.

The CDR3 DNA reads TGTGCCAGCAGCTTTCCTATAGAGGGGGGGGACACTGAAGCTTTCTTT. Its protein product is CASSFPIEGGDTEAFF. The gene calls are TRBV7-9 and TRBJ1-1; D may be TRBD1 (6 bases). This CDR3 has 16 amino acids. CDR1 and CDR2 from the germline V gene are SEHNR and FQNEAQ (reference sequence). V was clipped by 3 bases and J by 3 bases, with 17 bases between them.

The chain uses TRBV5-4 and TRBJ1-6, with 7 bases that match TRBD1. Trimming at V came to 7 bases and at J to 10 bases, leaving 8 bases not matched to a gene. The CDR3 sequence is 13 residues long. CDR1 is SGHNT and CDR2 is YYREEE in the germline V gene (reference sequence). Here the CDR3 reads CASGTAPGSPLHF. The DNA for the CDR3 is TGTGCCAGCGGGACAGCCCCGGGGTCACCCCTCCACTTT.

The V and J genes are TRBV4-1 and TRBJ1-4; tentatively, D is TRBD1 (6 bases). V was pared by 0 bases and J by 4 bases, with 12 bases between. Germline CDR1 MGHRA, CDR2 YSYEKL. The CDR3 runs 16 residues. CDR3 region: CASSQEQGILNEKLFF. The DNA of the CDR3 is TGCGCCAGCAGCCAAGAGCAGGGGATACTTAATGAAAAACTGTTTTTT.

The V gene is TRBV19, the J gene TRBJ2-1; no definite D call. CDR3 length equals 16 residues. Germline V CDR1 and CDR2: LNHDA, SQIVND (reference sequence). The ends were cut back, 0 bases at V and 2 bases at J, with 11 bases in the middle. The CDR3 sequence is CASSIDARNPYNEQFF. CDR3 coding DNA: TGTGCCAGTAGTATAGATGCGCGTAACCCCTACAATGAGCAGTTCTTC.

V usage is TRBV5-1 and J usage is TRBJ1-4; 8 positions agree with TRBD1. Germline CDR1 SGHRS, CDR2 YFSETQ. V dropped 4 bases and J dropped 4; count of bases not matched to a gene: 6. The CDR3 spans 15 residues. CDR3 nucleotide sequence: TGCGCCAGCAGCCGGCGCGGACAGGGTAATGAAAAACTGTTTTTT. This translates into CASSRRGQGNEKLFF.

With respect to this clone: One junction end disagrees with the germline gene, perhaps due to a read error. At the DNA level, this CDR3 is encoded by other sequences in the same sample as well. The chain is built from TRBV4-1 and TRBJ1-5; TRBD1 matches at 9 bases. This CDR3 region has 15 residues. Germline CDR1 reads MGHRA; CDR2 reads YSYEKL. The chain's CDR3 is CASSTRTGEGQPQHF. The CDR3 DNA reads TGCGCCAGCAGCACTCGGACAGGGGAAGGTCAGCCCCAGCACTTT.

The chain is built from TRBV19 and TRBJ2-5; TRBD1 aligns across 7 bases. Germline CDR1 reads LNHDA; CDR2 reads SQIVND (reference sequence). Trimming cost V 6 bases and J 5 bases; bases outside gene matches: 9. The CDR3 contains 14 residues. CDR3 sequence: CASRLTGTRETQYF. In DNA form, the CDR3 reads TGTGCCAGTAGGTTGACAGGGACGAGGGAGACCCAGTACTTC.

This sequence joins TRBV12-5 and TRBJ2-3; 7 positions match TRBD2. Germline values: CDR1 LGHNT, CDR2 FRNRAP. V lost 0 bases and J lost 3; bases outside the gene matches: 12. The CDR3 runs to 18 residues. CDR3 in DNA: TGTGCTAGTGGTTTGGTAGGAAAAGCGGGGAACAATACAGATACGCAGTATTTT. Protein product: CASGLVGKAGNNTDTQYF.